This T cell receptor (beta chain) derives from a study of CD8 T cells in ankylosing spondylitis. Whole-study results and caveats: Typical of ankylosing spondylitis blood, it appeared, was a TCR beta motif of under 10 highly homologous variants. The authors reported significant enrichment of disease-linked clones in matched ankylosing spondylitis synovial fluid.

Trimming took off 6 bases at V and 4 bases at J, with 9 bases between the two ends. The CDR3 consists of 12 residues. CDR1 and CDR2 (germline): SGHTA, FQGNSA. Each TCR beta library was made by quantitative 5'-RACE that incorporated molecular barcodes. Using its own MiXCR run on the 5' RACE reads, TCRdb lists one record per CDR3 protein. This sample has approximately 300,000 distinct CDR3 sequences, with 7% to 9% found just once. This clonotype appeared a few times. As yet, its antigen is unknown. V usage is TRBV7-2 and J usage is TRBJ1-2; the D gene is possibly TRBD1 (6 bases). This sequence originates from a male donor with ankylosing spondylitis. Sequencing input: blood, either unsorted or a sorted T cell fraction (not recorded which). The CDR3 loop reads CASSGGSYGYTF. The CDR3 nucleotides are TGTGCCAGCAGTGGGGGCAGCTATGGCTACACCTTC.